These T cell receptor beta chains were read from a single sample in a study of tissue T cells after allogeneic stem cell transplantation. The table came from immunoSEQ multiplex PCR; TCRdb's copy has only in-frame clones and leaves some out. This table has several thousand clones, roughly 56% appearing once. The input for sequencing was tissue from the jejunum, taken at autopsy. The receptors were gathered from a male donor at least 60 years old with lung cancer. Each CDR3 is given with its conserved first and last residue. The order of the fields is clone size, V gene, J gene, D gene, CDR3 DNA, CDR3 protein. A D gene is named only where the DNA matches it firmly. Expanded clones are given a class, and other clones once, few, many or no size at all.

clone size: -
V gene: TRBV30
J gene: TRBJ1-1
D gene: TRBD1
CDR3 DNA: TGTGCCTGGAGTAAGTTGACAGGGGACACTGAAGCTTTCTTT
CDR3 protein: CAWSKLTGDTEAFF

clone size: few
V gene: TRBV18
J gene: TRBJ2-6
D gene: -
CDR3 DNA: TGTGCCAGCTCTGAGACAGATTATCTCTCTGGGGCCAACGTCCTGACTTTC
CDR3 protein: CASSETDYLSGANVLTF

clone size: medium-sized
V gene: TRBV27
J gene: TRBJ1-2
D gene: TRBD1
CDR3 DNA: TGTGCCAGCAGTCCGACAGGGTTTGGCTACACCTTC
CDR3 protein: CASSPTGFGYTF

clone size: -
V gene: TRBV9
J gene: TRBJ2-2
D gene: -
CDR3 DNA: TGTGCCAGCAGCGTAGGAGGGGGAAACACCGGGGAGCTGTTTTTT
CDR3 protein: CASSVGGGNTGELFF

clone size: -
V gene: TRBV7-9
J gene: TRBJ2-5
D gene: -
CDR3 DNA: TGTGCCACCGGGACCGCAAACCTAGGGACCCAGTACTTC
CDR3 protein: CATGTANLGTQYF

clone size: medium-sized
V gene: TRBV5-1
J gene: TRBJ1-1
D gene: -
CDR3 DNA: TGCGCCAGCTCCCCAAGAGGGGGGGACACTGAAGCTTTCTTT
CDR3 protein: CASSPRGGDTEAFF

clone size: -
V gene: TRBV5-1
J gene: TRBJ2-5
D gene: -
CDR3 DNA: TGCGCCAGCAGCGGCGGAAACCTTGGGGTGGAGACCCAGTACTTC
CDR3 protein: CASSGGNLGVETQYF

clone size: few
V gene: TRBV25-1
J gene: TRBJ2-7
D gene: -
CDR3 DNA: TGTGCCAGCAGGGGCGGCCCCTACGAGCAGTACTTC
CDR3 protein: CASRGGPYEQYF

clone size: large
V gene: TRBV9
J gene: TRBJ2-7
D gene: -
CDR3 DNA: TGTGCCAGCAGCGTAGAGTGGCCGAGCTCCTACGAGCAGTACTTC
CDR3 protein: CASSVEWPSSYEQYF

clone size: once
V gene: TRBV30
J gene: TRBJ2-3
D gene: TRBD2
CDR3 DNA: TGTGCCTGGAGTGTATTCGCGGGGGGAGGGACAGATACGCAGTATTTT
CDR3 protein: CAWSVFAGGGTDTQYF

clone size: -
V gene: TRBV5-1
J gene: TRBJ1-1
D gene: TRBD1
CDR3 DNA: TGCGCCAGCAGCTCGGACAGGGGTGGTGAAGCTTTCTTT
CDR3 protein: CASSSDRGGEAFF

clone size: -
V gene: TRBV19
J gene: TRBJ1-6
D gene: -
CDR3 DNA: TGTGCCAGTAAACTGGACACCAATTCACCCCTCCACTTT
CDR3 protein: CASKLDTNSPLHF

clone size: medium-sized
V gene: TRBV9
J gene: TRBJ1-3
D gene: -
CDR3 DNA: TGTGCCAGCAGCCCTGTCACAGAGGGTACCATATATTTT
CDR3 protein: CASSPVTEGTIYF

clone size: -
V gene: TRBV5-5
J gene: TRBJ2-3
D gene: TRBD2
CDR3 DNA: TGTGCCAGCAGCTCTGGACTAGCGGGGGGCCGCACAGATACGCAGTATTTT
CDR3 protein: CASSSGLAGGRTDTQYF

clone size: medium-sized
V gene: TRBV4-2
J gene: TRBJ2-2
D gene: -
CDR3 DNA: TGTGCCAGCAGCCAAGAAGAGCTAGGGCTGCCCGGGGAGCTGTTTTTT
CDR3 protein: CASSQEELGLPGELFF

clone size: -
V gene: TRBV4-3
J gene: TRBJ2-2
D gene: TRBD2
CDR3 DNA: TGCGCCAGCAGTCTCGGGACTAGCGAGTTCGGGGAGCTGTTTTTT
CDR3 protein: CASSLGTSEFGELFF

clone size: -
V gene: TRBV4-2
J gene: TRBJ2-7
D gene: -
CDR3 DNA: TGTGCCAGCAGCCAAGGCGGAAGCTCCTACGAGCAGTACTTC
CDR3 protein: CASSQGGSSYEQYF

clone size: -
V gene: TRBV10-3
J gene: TRBJ2-7
D gene: TRBD1
CDR3 DNA: TGTGCCATCAGTGAGGGACAGGGGCCCTACGAGCAGTACTTC
CDR3 protein: CAISEGQGPYEQYF

clone size: -
V gene: TRBV18
J gene: TRBJ1-1
D gene: -
CDR3 DNA: TGTGCCAGCTCCAGGACGGGGAACACTGAAGCTTTCTTT
CDR3 protein: CASSRTGNTEAFF

clone size: once
V gene: TRBV6-5
J gene: TRBJ1-2
D gene: TRBD1
CDR3 DNA: TGTGCCAGCAGGGCTGGGACAGGGACCTATGGCTACACCTTC
CDR3 protein: CASRAGTGTYGYTF

clone size: -
V gene: TRBV9
J gene: TRBJ2-1
D gene: -
CDR3 DNA: TGTGCCAGCAGCGCCGGGACCGGCTCCTACAATGAGCAGTTCTTC
CDR3 protein: CASSAGTGSYNEQFF

clone size: -
V gene: TRBV11-3
J gene: TRBJ2-1
D gene: -
CDR3 DNA: TGTGCCAGCAGCTTACCCGGGGGCCTCTGGAATGAGCAGTTCTTC
CDR3 protein: CASSLPGGLWNEQFF

clone size: -
V gene: TRBV30
J gene: TRBJ2-1
D gene: -
CDR3 DNA: TGTGCCCGGATGGAGGGGGCCCTCTACAATGAGCAGTTCTTC
CDR3 protein: CARMEGALYNEQFF

clone size: -
V gene: TRBV19
J gene: TRBJ2-3
D gene: TRBD1
CDR3 DNA: TGTGCCAGTAGTAGACAGGGACCTAGCACAGATACGCAGTATTTT
CDR3 protein: CASSRQGPSTDTQYF

clone size: medium-sized
V gene: TRBV24-1
J gene: TRBJ2-5
D gene: TRBD1
CDR3 DNA: TGTGCCACCAGTGACGGGACAGGGAGATTCCAAGAGACCCAGTACTTC
CDR3 protein: CATSDGTGRFQETQYF

clone size: -
V gene: TRBV29-1
J gene: TRBJ2-7
D gene: -
CDR3 DNA: TGCAGCGTTAGACACAGGAGCTCCTACGAGCAGTACTTC
CDR3 protein: CSVRHRSSYEQYF

clone size: -
V gene: TRBV5-8
J gene: TRBJ2-2
D gene: TRBD1
CDR3 DNA: TGTGCCAGCAGCTACGGGACAGGAAACACCGGGGAGCTGTTTTTT
CDR3 protein: CASSYGTGNTGELFF

clone size: -
V gene: TRBV5-1
J gene: TRBJ1-6
D gene: TRBD1
CDR3 DNA: TGCGCCAGCAGCAAGGGACAGGGCTTATCACCCCTCCACTTT
CDR3 protein: CASSKGQGLSPLHF

clone size: few
V gene: TRBV3-1/TRBV3-2
J gene: TRBJ2-1
D gene: TRBD2
CDR3 DNA: TGTGCCAGCAGGGAGGGAGCGGGAGGTCGTGAGCAGTTCTTC
CDR3 protein: CASREGAGGREQFF

clone size: -
V gene: TRBV11-2
J gene: TRBJ2-7
D gene: -
CDR3 DNA: TGTGCCAGCAGCTACATTTCGTCCTACGAGCAGTACTTC
CDR3 protein: CASSYISSYEQYF

clone size: -
V gene: TRBV6-6
J gene: TRBJ2-7
D gene: -
CDR3 DNA: TGTGCCAGCAGTTACATCAGGGGTGGAGAGCAGTACTTC
CDR3 protein: CASSYIRGGEQYF

clone size: -
V gene: TRBV28
J gene: TRBJ2-7
D gene: TRBD2
CDR3 DNA: TGTGCCAGCAGTCTTCTTGCTAGCGGGAGGCTCGAGCAGTACTTC
CDR3 protein: CASSLLASGRLEQYF

clone size: medium-sized
V gene: TRBV30
J gene: TRBJ1-2
D gene: -
CDR3 DNA: TGTGCCTGGAGTGTTTATGGGGGATATGGCTACACCTTC
CDR3 protein: CAWSVYGGYGYTF

clone size: -
V gene: TRBV11-2
J gene: TRBJ2-7
D gene: -
CDR3 DNA: TGTGCCAGCAGCTTCGACTATACCATAATCTACGAGCAGTACTTC
CDR3 protein: CASSFDYTIIYEQYF

clone size: -
V gene: TRBV6-5
J gene: TRBJ2-3
D gene: TRBD1
CDR3 DNA: TGTGCCAGCAGTTGGGGACAGGGGGGAGATACGCAGTATTTT
CDR3 protein: CASSWGQGGDTQYF

clone size: -
V gene: TRBV4-3
J gene: TRBJ2-2
D gene: TRBD2
CDR3 DNA: TGCGCCAGCAGCCAAGATTCCCCCCTAGCGGGCGGCGGGGAGCTGTTTTTT
CDR3 protein: CASSQDSPLAGGGELFF

clone size: -
V gene: TRBV5-1
J gene: TRBJ2-3
D gene: -
CDR3 DNA: TGCGCCAGCAGCCCCTTTAGGGGCACAGATACGCAGTATTTT
CDR3 protein: CASSPFRGTDTQYF

clone size: few
V gene: TRBV28
J gene: TRBJ1-5
D gene: -
CDR3 DNA: TGTGCCAGCAGTTTCCCCCTCGGAGGGGGAAATCAGCCCCAGCATTTT
CDR3 protein: CASSFPLGGGNQPQHF

clone size: -
V gene: TRBV5-5
J gene: TRBJ2-1
D gene: -
CDR3 DNA: TGTGCCAGCAGCTTGGAGGGTCCCTACAATGAGCAGTTCTTC
CDR3 protein: CASSLEGPYNEQFF

clone size: -
V gene: TRBV7-2
J gene: TRBJ2-5
D gene: TRBD1
CDR3 DNA: TGTGCCAGCAGCGACCCGTCCGGGACAGGGCGAGAGACCCAGTACTTC
CDR3 protein: CASSDPSGTGRETQYF

clone size: -
V gene: TRBV5-8
J gene: TRBJ2-5
D gene: TRBD1
CDR3 DNA: TGTGCCAGCAGCCCGGGACAGGGGCACCAAGAGACCCAGTACTTC
CDR3 protein: CASSPGQGHQETQYF

clone size: -
V gene: TRBV5-6
J gene: TRBJ1-1
D gene: TRBD1
CDR3 DNA: TGTGCCAGCAGCCTTGACAGGGGAGGGACTGAAGCTTTCTTT
CDR3 protein: CASSLDRGGTEAFF

clone size: large
V gene: TRBV6-2/TRBV6-3
J gene: TRBJ2-3
D gene: -
CDR3 DNA: TGTGCCAGCAGTCGCTATCGGGCAGATACGCAGTATTTT
CDR3 protein: CASSRYRADTQYF

clone size: -
V gene: TRBV5-1
J gene: TRBJ2-2
D gene: -
CDR3 DNA: TGCGCCAGCAGCCCCCAAGGAGGGGTCACCGGGGAGCTGTTTTTT
CDR3 protein: CASSPQGGVTGELFF